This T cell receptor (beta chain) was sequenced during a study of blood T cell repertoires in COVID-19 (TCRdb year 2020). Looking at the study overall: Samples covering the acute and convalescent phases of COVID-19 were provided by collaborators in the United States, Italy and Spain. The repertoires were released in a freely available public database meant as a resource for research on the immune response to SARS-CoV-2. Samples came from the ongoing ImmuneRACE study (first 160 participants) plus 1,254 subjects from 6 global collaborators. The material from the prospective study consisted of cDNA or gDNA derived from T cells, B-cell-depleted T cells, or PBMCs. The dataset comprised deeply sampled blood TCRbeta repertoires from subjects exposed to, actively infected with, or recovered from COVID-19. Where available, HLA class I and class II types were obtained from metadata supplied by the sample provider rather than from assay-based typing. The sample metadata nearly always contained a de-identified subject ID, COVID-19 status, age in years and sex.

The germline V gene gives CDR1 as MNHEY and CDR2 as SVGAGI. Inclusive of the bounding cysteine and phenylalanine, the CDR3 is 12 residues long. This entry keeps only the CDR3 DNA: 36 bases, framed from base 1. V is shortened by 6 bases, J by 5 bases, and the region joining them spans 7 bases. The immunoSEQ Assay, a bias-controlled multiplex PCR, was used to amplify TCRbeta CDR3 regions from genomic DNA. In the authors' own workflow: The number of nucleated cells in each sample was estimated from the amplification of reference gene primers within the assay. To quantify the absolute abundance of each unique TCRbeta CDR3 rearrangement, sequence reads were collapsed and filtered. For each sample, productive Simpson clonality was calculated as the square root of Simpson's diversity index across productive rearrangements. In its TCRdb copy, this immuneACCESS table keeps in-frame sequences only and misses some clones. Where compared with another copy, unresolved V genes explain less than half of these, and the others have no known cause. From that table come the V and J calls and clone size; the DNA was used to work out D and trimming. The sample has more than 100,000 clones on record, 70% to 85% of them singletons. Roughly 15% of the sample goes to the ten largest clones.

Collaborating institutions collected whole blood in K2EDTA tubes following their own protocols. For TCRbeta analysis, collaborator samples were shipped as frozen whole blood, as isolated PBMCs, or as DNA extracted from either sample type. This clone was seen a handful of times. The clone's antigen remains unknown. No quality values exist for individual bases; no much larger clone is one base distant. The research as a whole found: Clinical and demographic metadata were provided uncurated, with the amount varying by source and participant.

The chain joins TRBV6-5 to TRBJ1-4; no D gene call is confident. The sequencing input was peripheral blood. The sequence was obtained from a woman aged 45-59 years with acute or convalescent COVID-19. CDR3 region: CASRDTNEKLFF. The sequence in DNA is TGTGCCAGCAGAGACACCAATGAAAAACTGTTTTTT.